These 22 T cell receptor beta chains share one sample of origin, sequenced in a study of identical twins listed by TCRdb under 2016. The method behind the library was 5' RACE. The sequencing machine was an Illumina HiSeq 2000. TCRdb cleaned the public reads at Q25 with fastp, built clones with MiXCR and kept in-frame beta chains. Under each unique CDR3 protein, matching rows form one entry showing the most common genes and DNA. The sample includes some 590,000 distinct CDR3 sequences, with just under 10% observed a single time. Clones ranked in the top ten supply 2.5% to 3.5% of the sample. The same data also contributed to another study, on yellow fever vaccine responses in identical twins.

The material sequenced was PBMCs. These receptors were taken from a woman aged 18-29 years in good health.

The V call is TRBV29-1, the J call TRBJ1-2; D is unresolved. Trimming removed 3 bases from V and 8 bases from J, with 13 bases in between. CDR3 length equals 12 residues. Germline V lookup: CDR1 SQVTM, CDR2 ANQGSEA. CDR3 loop: CSVDSAGGGYTF. As DNA, the CDR3 is TGCAGCGTTGATTCGGCAGGAGGGGGCTACACCTTC.

The chain links TRBV29-1 to TRBJ2-1; 7 bases align to TRBD2. This CDR3 is built from 14 residues. With V trimmed by 1 base and J by 9 bases, 9 bases remained unmatched. Looked up from germline, CDR1 is SQVTM and CDR2 is ANQGSEA. The CDR3 region has the DNA TGCAGCGTTGAAGGGGGAGGGAGCATGGGTGAGCAGTTCTTC. Its translation: CSVEGGGSMGEQFF.

This clonotype has just a few counts. The chain joins TRBV20-1 to TRBJ1-5; D possibly corresponds to TRBD1 (5 bases). The CDR3 extends over 16 amino acids. Trimming left V 1 base short and J 0 bases short, with 13 bases between. Germline-derived CDR1 and CDR2 are DFQATT and SNEGSKA (reference sequence). CDR3 in DNA: TGCAGTGCTAGAGTAGGACATACCCTTAGCAATCAGCCCCAGCATTTT. Protein: CSARVGHTLSNQPQHF.

This clonotype showed up just a few times. CDR3: CASGLLGTPVAKNIQYF. The CDR3 DNA is TGTGCTAGTGGTTTGCTCGGGACACCTGTAGCCAAAAACATTCAGTACTTC. V usage is TRBV12-5 and J usage is TRBJ2-4, with D possibly being TRBD1 (6 bases). CDR3 size: 17 residues. The ends were cut back, 2 bases at V and 0 bases at J, with 14 bases in the middle. Germline V CDR1 and CDR2: LGHNT, FRNRAP.

The sample holds a few counts of this clonotype. The genes are TRBV6-1 and TRBJ2-2; D not certain. This CDR3 comprises 16 residues. V was clipped by 5 bases and J by 0 bases, with 13 bases between them. Germline V gene sequence: CDR1 MNHNS, CDR2 SASEGT. The CDR3 reads CASSPRGITNTGELFF. CDR3 bases: TGTGCCAGCAGTCCCCGTGGGATAACGAACACCGGGGAGCTGTTTTTT.

This clonotype was found many times. This chain joins TRBV11-2 and TRBJ2-7; D might be TRBD1 (5 bases). Between the trimmed V and J ends, which lost 7 bases and 6 bases, there was a span of 16 bases. The CDR3 length is 13 residues. Looked up from germline, CDR1 is SGHAT and CDR2 is FQNNGV. The CDR3 is CASTSGPMTEQYF. The CDR3 DNA reads as TGTGCCAGCACCTCAGGGCCGATGACCGAGCAGTACTTC.

This clonotype was counted only a few times. The chain links TRBV2 to TRBJ2-3, with D unresolved. The CDR3 has 15 residues. V was shortened by 7 bases and J by 0 bases, with 14 bases between the two germline ends. Germline V CDR1 and CDR2: SNHLY, FYNNEI. The CDR3 region is CASILGPRSTDTQYF. DNA of the CDR3: TGTGCCAGCATTCTTGGGCCCCGTAGCACAGATACGCAGTATTTT. Full variable domain (outside the CDR3, taken from reference TRBV2 and TRBJ2-3): EPEVTQTPSHQVTQMGQEVILRCVPISNHLYFYWYRQILGQKVEFLVSFYNNEISEKSEIFDDQFSVERPDGSNFTLKIRSTKLEDSAMYFCASILGPRSTDTQYFGPGTRLTVL.

This clonotype was counted many times. The chain employs TRBV5-6 and TRBJ2-5, with D perhaps given as TRBD1 or TRBD2 (5 bases each). Germline V gene sequence: CDR1 SGHDT, CDR2 YYEEEE. Between the trimmed V and J ends, which lost 3 bases and 4 bases, there was a span of 13 bases. The CDR3 has 14 residues. The CDR3 bases are TGTGCCAGCAGCTGGGGACGGGTGGGAGAGACCCAGTACTTC. Protein sequence: CASSWGRVGETQYF.

This clonotype has ten or more counts. This chain connects TRBV10-3 to TRBJ2-3, with 8 bases that match TRBD1. Looked up from germline, CDR1 is ENHRY and CDR2 is SYGVKD. With V trimmed by 6 bases and J by 3 bases, 8 bases remained unmatched. The CDR3 spans 15 residues. The CDR3, as DNA: TGTGCCATCAGCAGGGGAGGACAGGGTACAGATACGCAGTATTTT. It yields the protein CAISRGGQGTDTQYF.

The chain links TRBV12-3 or TRBV12-4 to TRBJ2-5; 12 bases line up with TRBD2. Trimming at V came to 4 bases and at J to 3 bases, leaving 3 bases not matched to a gene. The CDR3 sequence is 15 residues long. CDR3 region: CASSSGLAGKETQYF. In DNA, the CDR3 is TGTGCCAGCAGTTCCGGACTAGCGGGAAAAGAGACCCAGTACTTC.

A few counts support this clonotype. The V and J genes are TRBV14 and TRBJ2-1; 7 positions agree with TRBD2. The CDR3 loop spans 14 amino acids. Trimming at V came to 4 bases and at J to 6 bases, leaving 6 bases not matched to a gene. CDR1 and CDR2 from the germline V gene are SGHDN and FVKESK. DNA of the CDR3: TGTGCCAGCAGCCCATCGCTAGCGGTCAATGAGCAGTTCTTC. Translated, it gives CASSPSLAVNEQFF. The full variable domain, completed using reference TRBV14 and TRBJ2-1, is EAGVTQFPSHSVIEKGQTVTLRCDPISGHDNLYWYRRVMGKEIKFLLHFVKESKQDESGMPNNRFLAERTGGTYSTLKVQPAELEDSGVYFCASSPSLAVNEQFFGPGTRLTVL.

About this clonotype: A much larger clone differs by one base, so this may be a read error. V usage is TRBV7-2 and J usage is TRBJ2-1; TRBD2 agrees at 12 bases. The CDR3 length is 15 residues. The germline V gene has CDR1 SGHTA and CDR2 FQGNSA. This CDR3 reads CVSSPTSGGWNEQFF. CDR3 DNA: TGTGTCAGCAGCCCGACTAGCGGGGGATGGAATGAGCAGTTCTTC.

This clonotype came up many times. The chain links TRBV2 to TRBJ2-3; 9 bases line up with TRBD1. The V and J ends lost 7 bases and 2 bases, in that order; junction bases with no gene match: 10. The CDR3 is 16 residues long. Germline V gives CDR1 SNHLY, CDR2 FYNNEI. CDR3 sequence (DNA): TGTGCCAGCAAGAGATTGGGGACAGGGTACACAGATACGCAGTATTTT. It translates to CASKRLGTGYTDTQYF.

This clonotype was counted a few times. This chain joins TRBV7-9 and TRBJ2-5; 7 bases align to TRBD1. V shed 5 bases and J 0 bases; nucleotides not matched to a gene: 12. CDR3 length: 17 residues. CDR1 and CDR2 from the germline V gene are SEHNR and FQNEAQ (reference sequence). CDR3 protein: CASSPTTGSVYQETQYF. The CDR3 DNA reads TGTGCCAGCAGCCCTACGACAGGGAGTGTTTACCAAGAGACCCAGTACTTC. Based on the CDR3 plus reference TRBV7-9 and TRBJ2-5, the full variable domain is DTGVSQNPRHKITKRGQNVTFRCDPISEHNRLYWYRQTLGQGPEFLTYFQNEAQLEKSRLLSDRFSAERPKGSFSTLEIQRTEQGDSAMYLCASSPTTGSVYQETQYFGPGTRLLVL.

This clonotype was observed many times. The chain combines TRBV5-1 with TRBJ2-1, with D hard to call. From germline, CDR1 is SGHRS and CDR2 YFSETQ. Between the trimmed V and J ends, which lost 0 bases and 7 bases, there was a span of 11 bases. The CDR3 has 14 amino acids. The CDR3 DNA follows: TGCGCCAGCAGCTTGGAGGTTTTATCGAATGAGCAGTTCTTC. It is translated as CASSLEVLSNEQFF. The variable domain in full, completed from reference TRBV5-1 and TRBJ2-1, reads KAGVTQTPRYLIKTRGQQVTLSCSPISGHRSVSWYQQTPGQGLQFLFEYFSETQRNKGNFPGRFSGRQFSNSRSEMNVSTLELGDSALYLCASSLEVLSNEQFFGPGTRLTVL.

This clonotype was observed many times. This rearrangement joins TRBV2 to TRBJ2-3, with no clear D. V dropped 5 bases and J dropped 2 bases, with 14 bases sitting between them. Germline-derived CDR1 and CDR2 are SNHLY and FYNNEI. The CDR3 is made up of 15 amino acids. CDR3 residues: CASSNDRAPTDTQYF. Written as DNA, the CDR3 is TGTGCCAGCAGTAACGACCGGGCCCCCACAGATACGCAGTATTTT.

V and J are TRBV12-3 or TRBV12-4 and TRBJ2-7; no definite D call. The CDR3 length is 14 residues. The V and J ends lost 4 bases and 6 bases respectively, with 16 bases between them. In nucleotides, the CDR3 is TGTGCCAGCAGTTCAAGGATTCAAACCTGCGAGCAGTACTTC. Translation: CASSSRIQTCEQYF.

V usage is TRBV15 and J usage is TRBJ1-4; D is possibly TRBD1 (5 bases). CDR3 length: 13 residues. Trimming stripped 8 bases from V and 4 bases from J, with 11 bases between. Germline V gene lookup returns CDR1 LNHNV and CDR2 YYDKDF (reference sequence). Here the CDR3 reads CATRDRSNEKLFF. In nucleotides, the CDR3 is TGTGCCACCCGTGACAGAAGTAATGAAAAACTGTTTTTT. The complete variable domain, with remaining parts taken from reference TRBV15 and TRBJ1-4, reads DAMVIQNPRYQVTQFGKPVTLSCSQTLNHNVMYWYQQKSSQAPKLLFHYYDKDFNNEADTPDNFQSRRPNTSFCFLDIRSPGLGDTAMYLCATRDRSNEKLFFGSGTQLSVL.

This chain connects TRBV29-1 to TRBJ2-7, with 7 bases that match TRBD1. The ends lost 4 bases at V and 2 bases at J; junction bases unmatched: 5. The germline CDR1 and CDR2 sequences are SQVTM and ANQGSEA. CDR3 size: 13 residues. CDR3 nucleotide sequence: TGCAGCGTTGGCCGGGACAGCCCCTACGAGCAGTACTTC. This codes for CSVGRDSPYEQYF.

The table lists this clonotype with a few counts. The gene calls are TRBV5-1 and TRBJ2-1, with TRBD1 identical over 10 bases. The ends lost 3 bases at V and 6 bases at J; junction bases unmatched: 6. Germline assignment: CDR1 SGHRS and CDR2 YFSETQ. The length of the CDR3 is 15 residues. As DNA, the CDR3 is TGCGCCAGCAGCTCATCCGGGACAGGGGTCAATGAGCAGTTCTTC. Its protein product is CASSSSGTGVNEQFF.

This sequence joins TRBV4-3 and TRBJ2-7, with D unresolved. The CDR3 runs to 17 residues. Germline loops: CDR1 LGHNA, CDR2 YSLEER. V was cut by 4 bases and J by 1 base, with 20 bases left in between. This CDR3 reads CASSRDVIGYLSYEQYF. In nucleotides, the CDR3 is TGCGCCAGCAGCCGGGATGTAATTGGCTACTTATCCTACGAGCAGTACTTC.

This clonotype came up a few times. The chain has TRBV29-1 and TRBJ1-4; unclear D gene. This CDR3 is built from 13 residues. The germline V gene encodes CDR1 SQVTM and CDR2 ANQGSEA. Deletions cut 0 bases from V and 8 bases from J, with 10 bases between. CDR3 in amino acids: CSVEDGLVEKLFF. In nucleotides, the CDR3 is TGCAGCGTTGAAGACGGGCTGGTGGAAAAACTGTTTTTT.